The TCR beta chain described here comes from a study of blood T cell repertoires in COVID-19. Study-level information: Samples taken during acute and convalescent COVID-19 were collected in the United States, Italy and Spain.

Per the study methods: Amplified reference gene primers provided the basis for estimating nucleated cell counts. Clones were sequenced by immunoSEQ multiplex PCR, and TCRdb holds only the in-frame ones, with some missing. V and J calls plus clone size are reproduced from that table; the DNA served to infer D and trimming. The repertoire holds a few hundred thousand clones, with under 90% as singletons. Patients from Seattle were sampled longitudinally, starting during active infection. The origin of this receptor is a woman younger than 45 with COVID-19, enrolled during active disease. Sequenced material: peripheral blood.

For the CDR3, the DNA is TGTGCCAGCAGTGAAAGAGTATCCGGCTACACCTTC. It specifies CASSERVSGYTF. This rearrangement joins TRBV2 to TRBJ1-2; no firm D call. The germline V and J ends were trimmed by 2 bases and 8 bases, with 9 bases remaining between them. This CDR3 has 12 residues. Germline assignment: CDR1 SNHLY and CDR2 FYNNEI.